The 7 T cell receptor beta chains below all came from one sample that was sequenced in a study of CDR3 diversity in severe acne. TCRdb analysed the PCR reads with MiXCR anew, one entry per CDR3 protein. The sample includes about 85,000 distinct CDR3 sequences, 45% to 50% of them seen just once. Sample: blood. These receptors were obtained from a male donor in good health, serving as a control.

This clonotype has a count of ten or more. This chain uses TRBV10-3 with TRBJ2-7, with 14 bases that match TRBD2. Germline V gene sequence: CDR1 ENHRY, CDR2 SYGVKD. The ends lost 9 bases at V and 6 bases at J; junction bases unmatched: 1. This CDR3 is 12 amino acids long. DNA of the CDR3: TGTGCCATAGGGACTAGCGGGGGCGAGCAGTACTTC. Its protein product is CAIGTSGGEQYF.

The chain has TRBV7-9 and TRBJ1-1; D not resolved. CDR1 and CDR2 (germline): SEHNR, FQNEAQ (reference sequence). There are 12 residues in the CDR3. V was trimmed by 5 bases and J by 9 bases, leaving 13 bases between them. The CDR3: CASSPDGAQAFF. The DNA of the CDR3 is TGTGCCAGCAGCCCGGACGGCGCGCAAGCTTTCTTT.

This clonotype came up many times. The chain is built from TRBV18 and TRBJ1-3; D gene unclear. CDR1 is KGHSH, CDR2 LQKENI, per germline. V lost 3 bases and J 0 bases, leaving 18 bases between the germline ends. This CDR3 contains 18 residues. CDR3 sequence (DNA): TGTGCCAGCTCACCTCCACCTCCCTGGCGGAGCTCTGGAAACACCATATATTTT. Protein sequence: CASSPPPPWRSSGNTIYF.

This clonotype came up many times. The chain employs TRBV12-3 or TRBV12-4 and TRBJ1-6, with D uncertain. The CDR3 covers 14 residues. V was trimmed by 6 bases and J by 7 bases, leaving 13 bases between them. The CDR3 DNA reads as TGTGCCAGCAGCCGAGGGCCATACAATTCACCCCTCCACTTT. This translates into CASSRGPYNSPLHF.

This clonotype occurred many times. The chain joins TRBV11-2 to TRBJ1-1; D is perhaps TRBD1 (5 bases). V lost 1 base and J 0 bases, leaving 15 bases between the germline ends. The V gene's germline CDR1 is SGHAT and CDR2 FQNNGV. The CDR3 is made up of 17 amino acids. In nucleotides, the CDR3 is TGTGCCAGCAGCTTAGGGCGGGGGGGTAACATGAACACTGAAGCTTTCTTT. Translated, it gives CASSLGRGGNMNTEAFF.

The V gene is TRBV28, the J gene TRBJ2-7; 10 positions match TRBD1. The germline CDR1 and CDR2 sequences are MDHEN and SYDVKM. The ends lost 4 bases at V and 6 bases at J; junction bases unmatched: 9. This CDR3 is 15 amino acids long. The CDR3 reads CASSSRTGGVGEQYF. CDR3 DNA sequence: TGTGCCAGCAGTTCGCGGACAGGGGGGGTTGGCGAGCAGTACTTC. The complete variable domain, with remaining parts taken from reference TRBV28 and TRBJ2-7, reads DVKVTQSSRYLVKRTGEKVFLECVQDMDHENMFWYRQDPGLGLRLIYFSYDVKMKEKGDIPEGYSVSREKKERFSLILESASTNQTSMYLCASSSRTGGVGEQYFGPGTRLTVT.

The rearrangement uses TRBV20-1 and TRBJ2-7, with 7 bases fitting TRBD2. The CDR3 covers 12 residues. V shed 0 bases, J shed 8 bases, and the junction held 4 bases outside the gene matches. Germline V CDR1 and CDR2: DFQATT, SNEGSKA (reference sequence). The CDR3 spells CSARDGGGKQYF. CDR3 sequence (DNA): TGCAGTGCTAGAGATGGGGGGGGGAAGCAGTACTTC.